These T cell receptor beta chains were read from a single sample in a study of blood T cell repertoires in COVID-19. Clones were read by immunoSEQ multiplex PCR, and TCRdb kept only the in-frame ones, dropping some. There are around 300,000 clones in the sample; around 86% occur only once, and approximately 2.2% lies in the top ten. The sequenced material came from peripheral blood. These receptors all come from a man aged 50 to 59 with acute or convalescent COVID-19. CDR3s include the opening cysteine and the closing phenylalanine or tryptophan. D genes are given only for firm matches. Only some rows state a clone size, as once, few, many or a class for expanded clones.

V gene	J gene	D gene	CDR3 length	clone size	CDR3 DNA	CDR3 protein
TRBV5-1	TRBJ1-2	.	17	.	TGCGCCAGCAGCTTGGCCCCTAATCCACAGGGCGTGCGTGGCTACACCTTC	CASSLAPNPQGVRGYTF
TRBV3-1/TRBV3-2	TRBJ1-1	.	13	.	TGTGCCAGCAGTCTAGGTTTCGGCACTGAAGCTTTCTTT	CASSLGFGTEAFF
TRBV9	TRBJ2-5	TRBD1	14	.	TGTGCCAGCAGCGTACAAGGGGGCGAGGAGACCCAGTACTTC	CASSVQGGEETQYF
TRBV5-1	TRBJ1-1	.	14	.	TGCGCCAGCAGCTTGGCGCCGGGACTCACTGAAGCTTTCTTT	CASSLAPGLTEAFF
TRBV13	TRBJ2-1	TRBD2	17	few	TGTGCCAGCAGCCAGGAAGCTAGCGGAGGCTCTTACAATGAGCAGTTCTTC	CASSQEASGGSYNEQFF
TRBV6-6	TRBJ2-7	TRBD1	17	.	TGTGCCAGCAGTCCCCCGCAGGGACAGGGGCCGGGTTACGAGCAGTACTTC	CASSPPQGQGPGYEQYF
TRBV18	TRBJ2-1	TRBD2	18	.	TGTGCCAGCTCTTTCTCGGAGCTAGCGGGGGTTAGCTACAATGAGCAGTTCTTC	CASSFSELAGVSYNEQFF
TRBV2	TRBJ2-5	.	11	.	TGTGCCAGCACCGTCTTGGAGACCCAGTACTTC	CASTVLETQYF
TRBV5-1	TRBJ1-1	.	14	.	TGCGCCAGCAGCTCCGGACAGCTGAACACTGAAGCTTTCTTT	CASSSGQLNTEAFF
TRBV29-1	TRBJ1-4	.	13	.	TGCAGCGTTCACAGGGACCCTAATGAAAAACTGTTTTTT	CSVHRDPNEKLFF
TRBV3-1/TRBV3-2	TRBJ1-1	.	13	.	TGTGCCAGCAGCCCCTCCGGGGGGGCGATGGCTTTCTTT	CASSPSGGAMAFF
TRBV5-4	TRBJ1-2	TRBD1	13	.	TGTGCCAGCAGCTTGAGACAGGGTGGAGGCTACACCTTC	CASSLRQGGGYTF
TRBV7-3	TRBJ2-5	TRBD2	19	few	TGTGCCAGCAGCTTAACCCCTTTAAGGCTAGCGGGGGATCAAGAGACCCAGTACTTC	CASSLTPLRLAGDQETQYF
TRBV3-1/TRBV3-2	TRBJ2-1	TRBD2	21	.	TGTGCCAGCAGCCGAACACTAGCGGGGGGAGGGAGTACAAAGGCGTACAATGAGCAGTTCTTC	CASSRTLAGGGSTKAYNEQFF
TRBV7-9	TRBJ1-4	TRBD1	18	once	TGTGCCAGCAGCTTAGTAGGGACAGGGCTTGCAACTAATGAAAAACTGTTTTTT	CASSLVGTGLATNEKLFF
TRBV18	TRBJ2-3	TRBD1	16	.	TGTGCCAGCTCTCCCGGGACAGGGGGCAGGAAAGATACGCAGTATTTT	CASSPGTGGRKDTQYF
TRBV5-1	TRBJ1-1	.	14	.	TGCGCCAGCAGCGACAGCGGGTCGAACACTGAAGCTTTCTTT	CASSDSGSNTEAFF
TRBV19	TRBJ2-5	TRBD1	17	.	TGTGCCAGTAGTGTCTCTTTACCTCAGGGGGCGCGGGAGACCCAGTACTTC	CASSVSLPQGARETQYF
TRBV5-6	TRBJ1-6	TRBD1	15	.	TGTGCCAGCAGCTTCCCACAGGGGGCCAATTCACCCCTCCACTTT	CASSFPQGANSPLHF
TRBV29-1	TRBJ2-1	TRBD2	16	.	TGCAGCGCTCAGAGAAGCGGGGTTAGCTCCTACAATGAGCAGTTCTTC	CSAQRSGVSSYNEQFF
TRBV7-8	TRBJ1-1	.	14	.	TGTGCCAGCAGCTTACAGGGCGTGTACACTGAAGCTTTCTTT	CASSLQGVYTEAFF
TRBV9	TRBJ1-2	.	13	.	TGTGCCAGCAGCCCGGACAGAAACTATGGCTACACCTTC	CASSPDRNYGYTF
TRBV5-1	TRBJ2-5	.	14	few	TGCGCCAGCAGCTTGGACACTACTGAAGAGACCCAGTACTTC	CASSLDTTEETQYF
TRBV13	TRBJ1-2	.	13	.	TGTGCCAGCAGCTCCAGGTGGGGCGATGGCTACACCTTC	CASSSRWGDGYTF
TRBV12-5	TRBJ2-7	.	13	once	TGTGCTAGTGGTCCCAACAGGGTCAGCGAGCAGTACTTC	CASGPNRVSEQYF
TRBV6-6	TRBJ1-4	TRBD1	16	.	TGTGCCAGCAGATTCAGTACAGGGGGGATTAATGAAAAACTGTTTTTT	CASRFSTGGINEKLFF
TRBV5-1	TRBJ2-1	TRBD1	15	.	TGCGCCAGCAGCCCCCGGACAGGTCCACTCAATGAGCAGTTCTTC	CASSPRTGPLNEQFF
TRBV29-1	TRBJ1-2	.	13	.	TGCAGCGCTAAAGACAGGCCATTTTATGGCTACACCTTC	CSAKDRPFYGYTF
TRBV19	TRBJ2-5	.	15	once	TGTGCCAGTAGCGGGATTTCCTCTACCCAAGAGACCCAGTACTTC	CASSGISSTQETQYF
TRBV20-1	TRBJ2-1	.	11	.	TGCAGTGCTAGACCGTACAATGAGCAGTTCTTC	CSARPYNEQFF
TRBV4-1	TRBJ2-7	TRBD2	18	.	TGCGCCAGAAAGATCTTCGAAACGGGGGGGGAACTCTCCTACGAGCAGTACTTC	CARKIFETGGELSYEQYF
TRBV19	TRBJ1-2	.	14	.	TGTGCCAGTACCATGGGGCCAGGGGTCTATGGCTACACCTTC	CASTMGPGVYGYTF
TRBV5-1	TRBJ2-3	TRBD2	17	once	TGCGCCAGCAGCTTGGCCGTGACTAGCGGGGTGACAGATACGCAGTATTTT	CASSLAVTSGVTDTQYF
TRBV4-1	TRBJ1-5	TRBD1	14	.	TGCGCCACTTCGGACAGGGGAAGCAATCAGCCCCAGCATTTT	CATSDRGSNQPQHF
TRBV19	TRBJ1-1	TRBD1	13	.	TGTGCCATAGGGACAGGAGAGAACACTGAAGCTTTCTTT	CAIGTGENTEAFF
TRBV19	TRBJ2-7	TRBD2	12	.	TGTGCCACCTCGGGGGGGGCCTACGAGCAGTACTTC	CATSGGAYEQYF
TRBV19	TRBJ1-2	.	13	.	TGTGCCAGTAGTATGGACTGGGTCTATGGCTACACCTTC	CASSMDWVYGYTF
TRBV27	TRBJ1-1	TRBD1	14	.	TGTGCCAGCAGTCAGACAGGGTGGGGGACTGAAGCTTTCTTT	CASSQTGWGTEAFF
TRBV7-3	TRBJ2-1	TRBD2	14	.	TGTGCCAGCAGTAAGGAGCGGGGGGCAAATGAGCAGTTCTTC	CASSKERGANEQFF
TRBV6-4	TRBJ2-1	TRBD2	14	.	TGTGCCAGCAGTCGACTAGCCCAGAGCAATGAGCAGTTCTTC	CASSRLAQSNEQFF
TRBV6-5	TRBJ1-2	TRBD1	14	.	TGTGCCAGCAGAGCACCGACAGGGGCGGATGGCTACACCTTC	CASRAPTGADGYTF
TRBV5-1	TRBJ2-7	TRBD1	13	.	TGCGCCAGCAGCCCCAGACAGGGCTGGGAGCAGTACTTC	CASSPRQGWEQYF
TRBV6-5	TRBJ1-2	.	14	.	TGTGCCAGCAGGCAGGGTGGGCGGGGGGAAGGCTACACCTTC	CASRQGGRGEGYTF
TRBV10-3	TRBJ2-7	.	14	.	TGTGCCATCAGCTGGGCCCAGAAAGGGGACGAGCAGTACTTC	CAISWAQKGDEQYF
TRBV24-1	TRBJ2-1	TRBD2	16	.	TGTGCCACCAGTGATTTGGGGGTAGCGGGGGGCAATGAGCAGTTCTTC	CATSDLGVAGGNEQFF
TRBV6-4	TRBJ2-5	.	16	.	TGTGCCAGCAGTGACTCGGGCGGGTGGTCTCAAGAGACCCAGTACTTC	CASSDSGGWSQETQYF
TRBV3-1/TRBV3-2	TRBJ1-2	TRBD1	13	.	TGTGCCAGCAGCCGGGGACAGCCTAATGGCTACACCTTC	CASSRGQPNGYTF
TRBV11-2	TRBJ2-3	TRBD2	16	once	TGTGCCAGCAGCTTAGTCGGGCGGGGGGGCACAGATACGCAGTATTTT	CASSLVGRGGTDTQYF
TRBV7-9	TRBJ2-2	.	14	.	TGTGCCAGCAGCTCGACAGAGAAAGTAGGGGAGCTGTTTTTT	CASSSTEKVGELFF